A single TCR beta chain is shown here with its context. The data were taken from a study of long-term antiretroviral therapy in people with HIV. This was the immunoSEQ v3.0 assay at survey level. Some clones are missing from TCRdb's copy, which holds only in-frame ones; the method was immunoSEQ multiplex PCR. The repertoire holds tens of thousands of clones, over 75% seen once, with 4% to 6% in the top ten. Trimming removed 0 bases from V and 3 bases from J, with 12 bases in between. The length of the CDR3 is 15 residues. The germline gives CDR1 SGHRS, CDR2 YFSETQ. This material consisted of unsorted PBMCs, taken 0.3 years after starting antiretroviral therapy. The sequence derives from a man aged 50-59 years with HIV. The chain links TRBV5-1 to TRBJ1-1; D ambiguous. CDR3 bases: TGCGCCAGCAGCTTGGACCCGAAGGCTTACACTGAAGCTTTCTTT. This gives the protein CASSLDPKAYTEAFF.